The clone carrying this T cell receptor (beta chain) was counted at least ten times. Antigen: not known. This sample stems from a study of metastatic and nonmetastatic thyroid tumors. Background on the study: Where malignant and benign thyroid patients were concerned, repertoires were compared across blood and tumor or nodule tissue. General study results and limits: TCR beta diversity was reportedly significantly higher in malignant thyroid tumors than benign nodules, in blood and tumor.

Thyroid surgery was preceded by no treatment in any patient. V shed 6 bases, J shed 3 bases, and the junction held 12 bases outside the gene matches. Germline V lookup: CDR1 DFQATT, CDR2 SNEGSKA (reference sequence). CDR3 length: 15 amino acids. In the original processing: Researchers built a distant-metastasis classifier for papillary thyroid cancer that drew on CDR3 differences across clinicopathological groups. Through MiXCR, TCRdb re-clonotyped the PCR reads. The V and J calls shown here were made by TCRdb, not taken from the authors' results. The sample lists approximately 40,000 clones; over 10% were seen once.

J is TRBJ2-7 and V is TRBV20-1; 9 bases are shared with TRBD2. The receptor comes from a female donor with papillary thyroid cancer or a benign thyroid nodule (not recorded which). Some clones in this sample may be carry-over from other donors' samples. The specimen sequenced was blood. This CDR3 is CSAINPREGDYEQYF. The CDR3 DNA follows: TGCAGTGCCATCAATCCGCGGGAGGGAGACTACGAGCAGTACTTC.